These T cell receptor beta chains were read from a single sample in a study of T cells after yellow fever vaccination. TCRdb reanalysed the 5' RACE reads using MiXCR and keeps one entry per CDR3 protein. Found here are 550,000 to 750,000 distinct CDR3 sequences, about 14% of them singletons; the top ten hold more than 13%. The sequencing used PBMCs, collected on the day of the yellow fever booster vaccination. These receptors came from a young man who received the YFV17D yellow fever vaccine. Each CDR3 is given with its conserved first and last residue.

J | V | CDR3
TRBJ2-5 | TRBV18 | CASSPRKETGTQYF
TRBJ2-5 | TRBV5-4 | CASSLGTTEETQYF
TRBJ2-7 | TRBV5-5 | CASSFGGQDRTYEQYF
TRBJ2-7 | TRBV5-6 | CASTNGLADYEQYF
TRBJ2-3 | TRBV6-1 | CASGGGGASGDFTDTQYF
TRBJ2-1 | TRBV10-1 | CASSENERGDNEQFF
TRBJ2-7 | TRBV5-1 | CASSLVEVGAYEQYF
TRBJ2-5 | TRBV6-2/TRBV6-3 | CASRRVALQETQYF
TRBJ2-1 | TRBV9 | CASSAGDSYNEQFF
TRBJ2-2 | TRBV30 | CAWMFATGELFF
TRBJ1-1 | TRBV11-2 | CASSPFLGAEAFF
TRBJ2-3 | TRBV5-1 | CASGPTTVSTDTQYF
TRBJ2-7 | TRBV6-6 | CASSYELYEQYF
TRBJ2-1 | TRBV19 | CASSTPDRGHNEQFF
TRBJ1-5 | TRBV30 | CAWSVSTTQHF
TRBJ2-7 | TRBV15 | CATSRDGLVYEQYF
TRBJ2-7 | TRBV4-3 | CASSQQRASEQYF
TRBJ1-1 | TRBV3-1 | CVSSQGTGQWAEAFF
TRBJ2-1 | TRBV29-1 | CSVDGPRNNEQFF
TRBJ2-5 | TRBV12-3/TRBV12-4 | CASSLGDRGTQYF
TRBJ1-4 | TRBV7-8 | CASSPYEGQEPYEKLFF
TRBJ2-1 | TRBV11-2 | CASSPLGYNEQFF
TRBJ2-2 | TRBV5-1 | CASRKGGNTGELFF
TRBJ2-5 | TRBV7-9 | CASSPGVPGQETQYF
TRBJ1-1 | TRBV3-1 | CASSQEPGGAFF
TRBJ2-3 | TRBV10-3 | CAIRDGGSSTDTQYF
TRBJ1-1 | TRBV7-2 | CASSLFGLIEAFF
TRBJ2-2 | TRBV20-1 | CSARGSGRASGELFF
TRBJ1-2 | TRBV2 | CASSEATVSYGYTF
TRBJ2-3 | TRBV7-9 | CASSDGDRGTDTQYF
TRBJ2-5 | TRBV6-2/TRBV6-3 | CASTVAGLQETQYF
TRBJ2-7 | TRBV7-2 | CASTTRGDYEQYF